These T cell receptor beta chains were read from a single sample in a study of OX40 agonist ivuxolimab in advanced cancers. Assay used: immunoSEQ multiplex PCR; TCRdb lists only in-frame clones, some missing. The sample gives more than 25,000 clones, about 81% of which show up once; roughly 28% is in the top ten. Sample: CD4+ or CD8+ T cells sorted from blood, taken in a trial of the OX40 agonist ivuxolimab. Receptor source: an adult with an advanced solid tumor such as melanoma, head and neck, liver or kidney cancer. Both conserved end residues are part of each CDR3. D genes are given only for firm matches. Clone size, where shown, is once, few, many, or a class for clones that have expanded.

D,size,V,J,CDR3,DNA
TRBD1,.,TRBV11-3,TRBJ1-1,CASSLGQGLNTEAFF,TGTGCCAGCAGCTTGGGACAGGGGCTGAACACTGAAGCTTTCTTT
.,.,TRBV14,TRBJ2-1,CASSRDEIEQFF,TGTGCCAGCAGCCGAGATGAGATTGAGCAGTTCTTC
.,.,TRBV7-2,TRBJ1-1,CASSLSWRGTEAFF,TGTGCCAGCAGCTTATCATGGCGGGGCACTGAAGCTTTCTTT
TRBD1,.,TRBV28,TRBJ1-1,CASSNDRGAYTEAFF,TGTGCCAGCAGTAACGACAGGGGTGCGTACACTGAAGCTTTCTTT
.,.,TRBV7-8,TRBJ2-3,CASSILGQGGTDTQYF,TGTGCCAGCAGCATCTTAGGACAGGGAGGGACAGATACGCAGTATTTT
.,few,TRBV19,TRBJ1-5,CASFSGYNQPQHF,TGTGCCAGTTTTTCGGGTTACAATCAGCCCCAGCATTTT
.,.,TRBV7-9,TRBJ1-5,CASSLRGTNQPQHF,TGTGCCAGCAGCTTAAGGGGAACCAATCAGCCCCAGCATTTT
.,.,TRBV2,TRBJ2-6,CASSEAGGSGANVLTF,TGTGCCAGCAGTGAAGCGGGTGGAAGTGGGGCCAACGTCCTGACTTTC
.,.,TRBV30,TRBJ2-1,CAWSPRRVNEQFF,TGTGCCTGGAGTCCGAGACGTGTAAATGAGCAGTTCTTC
.,.,TRBV7-6,TRBJ2-5,CASSFRVRETQYF,TGTGCCAGCAGCTTCCGAGTCCGAGAGACCCAGTACTTC
TRBD1,few,TRBV30,TRBJ1-5,CAWSFGQGNQPQHF,TGTGCCTGGAGTTTCGGACAGGGCAATCAGCCCCAGCATTTT
.,.,TRBV10-3,TRBJ1-3,CAISENRGSGNTIYF,TGTGCCATCAGTGAGAATAGGGGCTCTGGAAACACCATATATTTT
TRBD2,.,TRBV2,TRBJ2-7,CASGASGTKIYEQYF,TGTGCCAGCGGAGCATCCGGGACTAAAATCTACGAGCAGTACTTC
TRBD1,few,TRBV7-9,TRBJ2-7,CASSSPDRGFHEQYF,TGTGCCAGCAGCTCCCCGGACAGGGGGTTCCACGAGCAGTACTTC
.,.,TRBV28,TRBJ2-7,CASQDGIYEQYF,TGTGCCAGCCAAGATGGGATCTACGAGCAGTACTTC
.,.,TRBV28,TRBJ1-6,CASSLTLYREGGSYNSPLHF,TGTGCCAGCAGCCTGACCCTATACAGGGAAGGAGGCTCCTATAATTCACCCCTCCACTTT
.,.,TRBV25-1,TRBJ1-2,CASTPGSVYGYTF,TGTGCCAGCACCCCCGGGTCTGTCTATGGCTACACCTTC